This paragraph covers one T cell receptor (beta chain) sequence. Its antigen is still unknown. V was pared by 0 bases and J by 3 bases, with 7 bases between. The germline gives CDR1 SGHDT, CDR2 YYEEEE. The CDR3 is 14 amino acids. Both 60 Vbeta primers and 13 Jbeta primers went into the PCR. Assay: immunoSEQ multiplex PCR; the TCRdb copy retains only in-frame clones and omits some. The table lists 100,000 or so clones, around 80% of them singletons. This sample was included in a study of cytomegalovirus exposure and HLA in healthy donors. Study conclusions and caveats: There was a cluster of highly shared sequence variants that was likely a sequencing artifact. Apart from CMV serostatus, no immune exposure information was available. Among TCR beta chains, those listed as cytomegalovirus-associated numbered around 160. What TCR beta sequences reportedly achieved was accurate prediction of HLA-A and HLA-B alleles in most subjects.

The sequenced sample was PBMCs. This chain uses TRBV5-6 with TRBJ1-5; no clear D gene. The clonotype comes from a young man in good health and CMV-seropositive. The CDR3 DNA sequence: TGTGCCAGCAGCTTGGCCGACTCCAATCAGCCCCAGCATTTT. This encodes CASSLADSNQPQHF.